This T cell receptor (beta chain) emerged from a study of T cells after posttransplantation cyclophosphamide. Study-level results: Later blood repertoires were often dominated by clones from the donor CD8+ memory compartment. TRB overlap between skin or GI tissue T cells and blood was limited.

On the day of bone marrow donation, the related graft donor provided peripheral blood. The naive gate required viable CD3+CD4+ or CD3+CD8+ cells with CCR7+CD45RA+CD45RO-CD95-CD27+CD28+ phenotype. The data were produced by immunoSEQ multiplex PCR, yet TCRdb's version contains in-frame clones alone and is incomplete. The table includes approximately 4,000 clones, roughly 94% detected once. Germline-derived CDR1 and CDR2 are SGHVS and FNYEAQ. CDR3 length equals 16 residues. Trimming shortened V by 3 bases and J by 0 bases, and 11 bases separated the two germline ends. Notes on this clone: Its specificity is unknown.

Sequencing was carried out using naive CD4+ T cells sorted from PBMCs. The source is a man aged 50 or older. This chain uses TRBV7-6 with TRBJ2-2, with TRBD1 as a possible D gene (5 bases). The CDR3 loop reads CASSFRGRANTGELFF. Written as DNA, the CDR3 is TGTGCCAGCAGCTTTCGTGGCAGGGCGAACACCGGGGAGCTGTTTTTT.